The 10 T cell receptor beta chains given below trace back to one sample, sequenced in a study of T-cell reconstitution after alpha-beta-depleted transplantation in children (dated by TCRdb to the mid-2010s). The library relied on PCR. For sequencing, an Illumina HiSeq 2500 was employed. TCR library preparation used molecular barcoding, with unique molecular identifiers applied to normalize quantification of the TCRbeta repertoire. TCRdb reanalyzed the raw reads on its own, using fastp at Q25 for trimming and MiXCR for clone calling, and kept in-frame beta chains. Records with the same CDR3 protein are collapsed into one entry carrying the most frequent genes and DNA. This sample gives just over 950,000 distinct CDR3 sequences in total; roughly 29% of them show up just once. The top ten clones comprise roughly 31% of the sample. The label giving this sample's treatment or condition can be read as: allogeneic hematopoietic cell transplantation with graft depleted of TCRalphabeta T cells and CD19 B cells.

The specimen comprised PBMCs, mostly from graft donor cells, sampled 360 days after TCRalphabeta/CD19-depleted stem cell transplant. The source of these receptors is a boy in the first two years of life who had a stem cell transplant for SCID, so the T cells may come from the graft donor.

The rearrangement links TRBV12-3 or TRBV12-4 to TRBJ2-5, with D perhaps matching TRBD1 (6 bases). Trimming removed 6 bases from V and 5 bases from J, with 19 bases in between. The CDR3 totals 15 residues. The DNA for the CDR3 is TGTGCCAGCAGAGCCGGGACATCCAAGGTGGAGACCCAGTACTTC. Translation: CASRAGTSKVETQYF.

The V call is TRBV5-1, the J call TRBJ2-7; D might be TRBD1 or TRBD2, each matching 5 bases. Germline loops: CDR1 SGHRS, CDR2 YFSETQ. The CDR3 extends over 14 amino acids. The germline V and J ends were trimmed by 4 bases and 2 bases, with 13 bases remaining between them. This CDR3 reads CASSGTPLTYEQYF. The CDR3 coding sequence is TGCGCCAGCAGCGGGACGCCGCTAACCTACGAGCAGTACTTC.

This clonotype has more than one count but fewer than ten. The J gene is TRBJ2-1, the V gene TRBV12-3 or TRBV12-4, with D perhaps assigned TRBD1 or TRBD2 (5 bases each). The CDR3 is made up of 16 amino acids. V dropped 3 bases and J dropped 12 bases, with 24 bases sitting between them. The chain's CDR3 is CASSFLSSGPPVVQFF. The CDR3, as DNA: TGTGCCAGCAGTTTCCTCTCTTCGGGACCCCCGGTTGTGCAGTTCTTC.

This sequence joins TRBV6-2 or TRBV6-3 and TRBJ1-4; no clear D gene. Germline-derived CDR1 and CDR2 are MNHEY and SVGEGT. This CDR3 contains 14 residues. V lost 7 bases and J lost 5, with 14 bases in between. Here the CDR3 DNA reads TGTGCCAGCACCCGGAGGCCCCGGAATGAAAAACTGTTTTTT. Translation: CASTRRPRNEKLFF.

The V call is TRBV12-3 or TRBV12-4, the J call TRBJ2-7, with D perhaps assigned TRBD1 or TRBD2 (5 bases each). This CDR3 contains 13 residues. V shed 3 bases and J shed 3 bases, with 9 bases lying between them. The chain's CDR3 is CASSFGALYEQYF. The CDR3 DNA is TGTGCCAGCAGTTTCGGGGCACTCTACGAGCAGTACTTC.

Comments on this clonotype: Sequence at one end of the junction differs from germline and may be a read error. This chain links TRBV20-1 with TRBJ1-1; TRBD1 matches at 9 bases. Germline V gives CDR1 DFQATT, CDR2 SNEGSKA (reference sequence). The CDR3 length is 14 residues. The CDR3 sequence is CSAGYGTGNAEAFF. The CDR3 coding sequence is TGCAGTGCTGGCTACGGGACAGGGAACGCTGAAGCTTTCTTT.

This chain joins TRBV5-1 and TRBJ2-1; D remains unclear. Trimming removed 5 bases from V and 3 bases from J, with 18 bases in between. The germline gives CDR1 SGHRS, CDR2 YFSETQ. This CDR3 contains 16 residues. This CDR3 is CASSLAVRLVYNEQFF. The CDR3 nucleotides read TGCGCCAGCAGTCTGGCGGTTAGGCTGGTCTACAATGAGCAGTTCTTC. The full variable domain, with the rest looked up from reference TRBV5-1 and TRBJ2-1, is KAGVTQTPRYLIKTRGQQVTLSCSPISGHRSVSWYQQTPGQGLQFLFEYFSETQRNKGNFPGRFSGRQFSNSRSEMNVSTLELGDSALYLCASSLAVRLVYNEQFFGPGTRLTVL.

This clonotype was observed once. CDR3 region: CASSRDLQGAAVPPLHF. CDR3 nucleotide sequence: TGTGCCAGCAGCCGAGACTTACAGGGCGCGGCGGTTCCACCCCTCCACTTT. The J gene is TRBJ1-6, the V gene TRBV9; TRBD1 is a possible D gene (6 bases). This CDR3 contains 17 residues. Germline V gene sequence: CDR1 SGDLS, CDR2 YYNGEE. Between the trimmed V and J ends, which lost 4 bases and 11 bases, there was a span of 25 bases.

This clonotype has only one observation. The chain links TRBV18 to TRBJ2-1; D is ambiguous. This CDR3 is built from 15 residues. V shed 2 bases and J shed 1 base, with 9 bases lying between them. CDR1 is KGHSH and CDR2 is LQKENI in the germline V gene. The CDR3 reads CASSPAGRSYNEQFF. CDR3 coding DNA: TGTGCCAGCTCACCAGCAGGAAGATCCTACAATGAGCAGTTCTTC. Based on the CDR3 plus reference TRBV18 and TRBJ2-1, the full variable domain is NAGVMQNPRHLVRRRGQEARLRCSPMKGHSHVYWYRQLPEEGLKFMVYLQKENIIDESGMPKERFSAEFPKEGPSILRIQQVVRGDSAAYFCASSPAGRSYNEQFFGPGTRLTVL.

The rearrangement links TRBV11-1 to TRBJ1-5, with D possibly TRBD1 on 6 matching bases. Germline V lookup: CDR1 SGHAT, CDR2 FQDESV (reference sequence). This CDR3 is built from 19 residues. V lost 6 bases to trimming and J lost 2 bases, with 26 bases between them. CDR3 bases: TGTGCCAGCAGTAAGATCTCTCCAGGGGATACCCTCGGCAATCAGCCCCAGCATTTT. This sequence encodes CASSKISPGDTLGNQPQHF. The full variable domain, rest sourced from reference TRBV11-1 and TRBJ1-5, is EAEVAQSPRYKITEKSQAVAFWCDPISGHATLYWYRQILGQGPELLVQFQDESVVDDSQLPKDRFSAERLKGVDSTLKIQPAELGDSAMYLCASSKISPGDTLGNQPQHFGDGTRLSIL.